The T cell receptor (beta chain) described here comes from a study of blood T cell repertoires in COVID-19. Across the study: Sites in the United States, Italy and Spain provided acute and convalescent COVID-19 samples.

Profiling relied on immunoSEQ multiplex PCR, and the TCRdb table lists in-frame clones only, not all of them. The sample includes 70,000 or so clones, around 75% of them seen just once. The ends were cut back, 5 bases at V and 4 bases at J, with 12 bases in the middle. The CDR3 consists of 14 residues. Germline V CDR1 and CDR2: MDHEN, SYDVKM. The chain recombines TRBV28 with TRBJ1-3, with a possible D match to TRBD1 (5 bases). The TCR originated in a man between 65 and 80 years old with acute or convalescent COVID-19. Sequencing input: peripheral blood. Here the CDR3 DNA reads TGTGCCAGCAGTCCTGGGGGGGTAGGAAACACCATATATTTT. Residues: CASSPGGVGNTIYF.